This TCR beta chain comes out of a study of shared clonotypes between healthy human individuals. The study's findings and limits: Genetic and exposure-history diversity was limited by the few donors.

Germline CDR1 ENHRY, CDR2 SYGVKD. The CDR3 contains 14 residues. Between the trimmed V and J ends, which lost 2 bases and 8 bases, there was a span of 14 bases. A remark on this clone: As yet, its antigen is unknown.

The authors split each subset's genomic DNA evenly across several immunoSEQ plates. Sequencing used immunoSEQ multiplex PCR; TCRdb keeps in-frame clones, though not all of them. The table includes 2,500,000 or so clones, over 85% detected once. This sequence was found in a man aged 18-30 years in good health. Some clones in this sample may be carry-over from other donors' samples. The chain is built from TRBV10-3 and TRBJ2-3, with D unresolved. The sequenced material came from naive CD4+ T cells from PBMCs. The subset here: CD45RA+ positively selected. The CDR3 DNA is TGTGCCATCAGTGAGGAGGTTAGTTTGGGTACGCAGTATTTT. It codes for CAISEEVSLGTQYF.